Ten or more counts support the clone carrying this T cell receptor beta chain. The record originates from a study of T cells in Graves' hyperthyroidism and ophthalmopathy. Germline V CDR1 and CDR2: SGHTA, FQGNSA. Trimming shortened V by 6 bases and J by 7 bases, and 9 bases separated the two germline ends. The CDR3 extends over 12 amino acids. TCR beta CDR3 regions were amplified from RNA. The HTBI set primed first-round TCR CDR3 RT-PCR. TCRdb re-analysed the multiplex PCR reads in MiXCR, keeping a single row per CDR3 protein. The data contain around 660,000 distinct CDR3 sequences, 40% to 55% of them singletons.

This chain links TRBV7-2 with TRBJ1-4, with D uncertain. Sample: peripheral blood or thyroid tissue (not recorded which). The source of this sequence is an adult man with Graves' disease, either hyperthyroidism or ophthalmopathy (not recorded which). In nucleotides, the CDR3 is TGTGCCAGCAGGGATGAGGGTGAAAAACTGTTTTTT. This codes for CASRDEGEKLFF.